The 22 T cell receptor beta chains in this list originate from one sample, sequenced in a study of T cells in Graves' hyperthyroidism and ophthalmopathy. TCR beta CDR3 sequences were amplified from RNA transcripts. Primed by the HTBI set, a first-round RT-PCR was run on the TCR CDR3. TCRdb re-called the multiplex PCR reads through MiXCR, storing one row per CDR3 protein. The sample contains around 440,000 distinct CDR3 sequences, around 14% of which appear only once. Sequencing was done on a sample of blood. These TCRs come from a woman between 18 and 30 years old with Graves' hyperthyroidism.

This clonotype occurred many times. The genes are TRBV3-1 and TRBJ1-4; 11 bases align to TRBD1. The trim removed 2 bases at V and 6 bases at J, leaving 2 bases unmatched. There are 15 residues in the CDR3. Germline CDR1 and CDR2: LGHDT and YNNKEL (reference sequence). CDR3 loop: CASSQRTGGDEKLFF. The DNA for the CDR3 is TGTGCCAGCAGCCAACGGACAGGGGGCGATGAAAAACTGTTTTTT.

The V gene is TRBV12-3 or TRBV12-4, the J gene TRBJ2-7; 9 bases are a match to TRBD1. V was pared by 6 bases and J by 4 bases, with 4 bases of the junction left unmatched. CDR3 size: 13 residues. This CDR3 is CASRGQGKYEQYF. CDR3 nucleotide sequence: TGTGCCAGCAGGGGACAGGGAAAATACGAGCAGTACTTC.

The chain is built from TRBV5-4 and TRBJ1-3; D unresolved. Trimming pared 0 bases from V and 5 bases from J, leaving 9 bases between. The CDR3 spans 14 residues. Germline V lookup: CDR1 SGHNT, CDR2 YYREEE (reference sequence). The CDR3 reads CASSLVGSRNTIYF. The CDR3 DNA sequence: TGTGCCAGCAGCTTGGTCGGGTCAAGAAACACCATATATTTT.

To note about this clonotype: A much larger clone lies one base from this, so it may be a read error. CDR3 sequence (DNA): TGTGCCAGCGGCCAAGAACAGACTAGTCTTGAGCAGTTCTTC. Its translation is CASGQEQTSLEQFF. The chain links TRBV7-3 to TRBJ2-1, with D tentatively TRBD2 (6 bases). V was clipped by 8 bases and J by 9 bases, with 20 bases between them. From germline, CDR1 is SGHTA and CDR2 FQGTGA. The length of the CDR3 is 14 residues.

This clonotype has only one observation. A much larger clone differs by one base, so this may be a read error. The chain recombines TRBV5-1 with TRBJ1-1, with D possibly TRBD1 on 6 matching bases. CDR3 length: 15 amino acids. Germline loops: CDR1 SGHRS, CDR2 YFSETQ. The CDR3 protein is CASHQGSGMNTEALF. In DNA form, the CDR3 reads TGCGCCAGCCATCAGGGGTCCGGAATGAACACTGAAGCTCTCTTT.

Details on this clonotype: A much more abundant neighbour one base away suggests this may be a read error. The CDR3 end shows no conserved phenylalanine or tryptophan, and so a read error is likely. The genes are TRBV14 and TRBJ1-1; D gene ambiguous. The CDR3 covers 13 residues. V was cut by 3 bases and J by 1 base, with 6 bases left in between. Germline V gene sequence: CDR1 SGHDN, CDR2 FVKESK. CDR3 sequence: CASSQTKNTEAFC. Here the CDR3 DNA reads TGTGCCAGCAGCCAGACGAAGAACACTGAAGCTTTCTGT.

This clonotype was found many times. This chain links TRBV28 with TRBJ1-6; 8 nucleotides match TRBD1. The CDR3 sequence is 14 residues long. Per germline, CDR1 MDHEN and CDR2 SYDVKM. Losses at the gene ends were 4 bases for V and 13 bases for J; bases not matched to a gene: 9. CDR3 loop: CASSSRTGLIPLHF. Written as DNA, the CDR3 is TGTGCCAGCAGTTCACGGACAGGGTTGATTCCCCTCCACTTT. Based on the CDR3 plus reference TRBV28 and TRBJ1-6, the full variable domain is DVKVTQSSRYLVKRTGEKVFLECVQDMDHENMFWYRQDPGLGLRLIYFSYDVKMKEKGDIPEGYSVSREKKERFSLILESASTNQTSMYLCASSSRTGLIPLHFGNGTRLTVT.

V gene TRBV20-1 combines with J gene TRBJ2-1, with D tentatively TRBD2 (5 bases). V was pared by 2 bases and J by 9 bases, with 17 bases between. CDR3 length equals 14 residues. Germline V gives CDR1 DFQATT, CDR2 SNEGSKA (reference sequence). The CDR3 DNA is TGCAGTGCTAGATTGCCCAGCCGAGGGAGTGAGCAGTTCTTC. It translates to CSARLPSRGSEQFF.

The rearrangement links TRBV19 to TRBJ2-2; 7 bases line up with TRBD1. J gave up 3 bases and V 7 bases, and 8 bases lay outside the gene matches. CDR3 size: 15 residues. CDR1 and CDR2 (germline): LNHDA, SQIVND (reference sequence). The CDR3 DNA is TGTGCCAGTACTCTATTAGACAGGGACACCGGGGAGCTGTTTTTT. Its translation is CASTLLDRDTGELFF.

The sample holds many counts of this clonotype. The rearrangement joins TRBV11-2 to TRBJ2-1, with D possibly called TRBD1 or TRBD2 (6 bases each). CDR3 length: 14 amino acids. Looked up from germline, CDR1 is SGHAT and CDR2 is FQNNGV. Trimming removed 2 bases at V and 8 bases at J, with 13 bases between. The CDR3 protein is CASSLSARGHEQFF. The CDR3 bases are TGTGCCAGCAGCTTAAGTGCTCGGGGGCATGAGCAGTTCTTC. The full variable domain, in which reference TRBV11-2 and TRBJ2-1 provide the parts outside the CDR3, is EAGVAQSPRYKIIEKRQSVAFWCNPISGHATLYWYQQILGQGPKLLIQFQNNGVVDDSQLPKDRFSAERLKGVDSTLKIQPAKLEDSAVYLCASSLSARGHEQFFGPGTRLTVL.

At least ten counts were recorded for this clonotype. V usage is TRBV15 and J usage is TRBJ1-4; TRBD1 matches at 9 bases. The germline CDR1 and CDR2 sequences are LNHNV and YYDKDF (reference sequence). The length of the CDR3 is 16 residues. Trimming at V came to 0 bases and at J to 5 bases, leaving 4 bases not matched to a gene. This CDR3 reads CATSRDHGTGNEKLFF. As DNA, the CDR3 is TGTGCCACCAGCAGAGATCACGGGACAGGGAATGAAAAACTGTTTTTT.

This clonotype occurred a few times. The genes are TRBV29-1 and TRBJ1-2; the D is unclear. The CDR3 is 14 amino acids. V was pared by 4 bases and J by 8 bases, with 20 bases between. The V gene's germline CDR1 is SQVTM and CDR2 ANQGSEA. The CDR3 nucleotides read TGCAGCGTTGTCGGGCGGTTACGGGATACCGGCTACACCTTC. As protein: CSVVGRLRDTGYTF.

V gene TRBV10-3 combines with J gene TRBJ2-3; TRBD2 might be the D (6 bases). Trimming removed 8 bases at V and 2 bases at J, with 17 bases between. CDR1 is ENHRY, CDR2 SYGVKD, per germline. This CDR3 has 15 residues. The CDR3 region is CAISEGGVLTDTQYF. CDR3 nucleotides: TGTGCCATCTCTGAGGGCGGGGTCCTCACAGATACGCAGTATTTT.

Regarding this clonotype: A read error may explain this, as a much larger clone is one base away. The rearrangement links TRBV20-1 to TRBJ1-1; a possible D gene is TRBD1 (6 bases). Per germline, CDR1 DFQATT and CDR2 SNEGSKA (reference sequence). This CDR3 has 15 amino acids. V was pared by 1 base and J by 4 bases, with 16 bases between. This chain's CDR3 is CSARAPGTKSTEAFF. CDR3 nucleotides: TGCAGTGCTAGAGCCCCCGGGACAAAGAGCACTGAAGCTTTCTTT.

V is TRBV25-1 and J is TRBJ1-6, with TRBD1 identical over 7 bases. Trimming at V came to 4 bases and at J to 10 bases, leaving 4 bases not matched to a gene. CDR1 and CDR2 (germline): MGHDK, SYGVNS. The CDR3 has 13 residues. CDR3: CASSATGQSPLHF. CDR3 sequence (DNA): TGTGCCAGCAGTGCGACAGGGCAATCACCCCTCCACTTT.

This clonotype showed up many times. The chain joins TRBV5-1 to TRBJ1-1, with 7 bases fitting TRBD1. V lost 4 bases to trimming and J lost 0 bases; unmatched junction nucleotides: 6. This CDR3 spans 15 amino acids. The germline V gene encodes CDR1 SGHRS and CDR2 YFSETQ. The CDR3 loop reads CASSDPGQLNTEAFF. The CDR3 DNA sequence: TGCGCCAGCAGCGACCCGGGACAGTTGAACACTGAAGCTTTCTTT.

The rearrangement uses TRBV5-1 and TRBJ2-4, with 9 positions matching TRBD2. V lost 0 bases to trimming and J lost 6 bases; unmatched junction nucleotides: 10. The V gene's germline CDR1 is SGHRS and CDR2 YFSETQ. The CDR3 runs to 17 residues. CDR3 in DNA: TGCGCCAGCAGCTTGGCCGGGGTAGCGGGAGCTGGAAACATTCAGTACTTC. Encoded protein: CASSLAGVAGAGNIQYF.

The V gene is TRBV5-6, the J gene TRBJ1-5; D possibly corresponds to TRBD1 (5 bases). V lost 2 bases and J 3 bases, leaving 15 bases between the germline ends. In germline, CDR1 is SGHDT, CDR2 YYEEEE. The CDR3 sequence is 16 residues long. The CDR3 bases are TGTGCCAGCAGCTTATTTCAGGGAGCCACCAATCAGCCCCAGCATTTT. Amino acids: CASSLFQGATNQPQHF.

This clonotype came up many times. The chain joins TRBV28 to TRBJ1-5; D uncertain. V was cut by 4 bases and J by 6 bases, with 16 bases left in between. CDR3 size: 15 residues. Germline CDR1 MDHEN, CDR2 SYDVKM. The CDR3 region is CASSSRQPFTQPQHF. The CDR3 DNA reads as TGTGCCAGCAGTTCCCGGCAGCCATTCACTCAGCCCCAGCATTTT.

This clonotype was seen a few times. The chain employs TRBV12-3 or TRBV12-4 and TRBJ2-3; TRBD2 matches 7 bases. V shed 6 bases, J shed 10 bases, and the junction held 7 bases outside the gene matches. The CDR3 covers 12 residues. The CDR3 DNA sequence: TGTGCCAGCAGCCCCGGACTAGGGGCGCAGTATTTT. Protein: CASSPGLGAQYF.

The genes are TRBV19 and TRBJ2-2; no clear D gene. V lost 6 bases and J 3 bases, leaving 8 bases between the germline ends. The germline V gene encodes CDR1 LNHDA and CDR2 SQIVND (reference sequence). The CDR3 extends over 13 amino acids. CDR3 sequence: CASSWAHTGELFF. In DNA form, the CDR3 reads TGTGCCAGTAGCTGGGCTCACACCGGGGAGCTGTTTTTT.

The chain couples TRBV6-2 or TRBV6-3 to TRBJ2-7, with D possibly being TRBD2 (6 bases). This CDR3 spans 16 amino acids. Germline CDR1 reads MNHEY; CDR2 reads SVGEGT. V was clipped by 7 bases and J by 0 bases, with 19 bases between them. The DNA of the CDR3 is TGTGCCAGCACTCAGGCGAGACAGACTAGCTCCTACGAGCAGTACTTC. This gives the protein CASTQARQTSSYEQYF.